This T cell receptor beta chain was identified in a study of blood T cell repertoires in COVID-19. Study at large: Material from acute and convalescent COVID-19 was sourced from the United States, Italy and Spain.

Original handling: Estimation of nucleated cell counts relied on the amplification of reference gene primers. Assay: immunoSEQ multiplex PCR; the TCRdb copy retains only in-frame clones and omits some. Clonal size and the V and J genes are those of that table, whereas D and trimming came from the DNA. The sample records 50,000 to 75,000 clones, around 80% being singletons. Germline V gives CDR1 LNHDA, CDR2 SQIVND (reference sequence). J lost 7 bases, V lost 4 bases, and 10 bases had no gene match. The CDR3 is 15 amino acids. This clone has at least ten counts. Patients in Seattle were enrolled during active infection, then followed longitudinally.

The sequenced material came from peripheral blood. The chain carries TRBV19 and TRBJ2-1; TRBD2 agrees at 7 bases. This sequence was found in a man between 60 and 75 years old with COVID-19, enrolled during active disease. In DNA form, the CDR3 reads TGTGCCAGTAGTACTCGGGACTACAATATGAATGAGCAGTTCTTC. It translates to CASSTRDYNMNEQFF.